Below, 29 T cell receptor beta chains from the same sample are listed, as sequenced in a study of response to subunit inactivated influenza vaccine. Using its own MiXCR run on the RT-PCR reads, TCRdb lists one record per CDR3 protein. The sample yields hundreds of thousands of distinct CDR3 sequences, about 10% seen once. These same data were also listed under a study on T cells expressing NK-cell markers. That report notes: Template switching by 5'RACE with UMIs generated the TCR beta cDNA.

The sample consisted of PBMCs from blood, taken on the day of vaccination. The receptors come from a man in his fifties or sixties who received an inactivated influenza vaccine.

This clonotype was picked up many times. CDR3 protein: CSATNPSNEQYF. For the CDR3, the DNA is TGCAGTGCAACCAACCCCTCGAACGAGCAGTACTTC. The rearrangement links TRBV20-1 to TRBJ2-7; D call uncertain. The CDR3 has 12 amino acids. Germline CDR1 reads DFQATT; CDR2 reads SNEGSKA (reference sequence). The germline V and J ends were trimmed by 6 bases and 5 bases, with 14 bases remaining between them.

The CDR3, as DNA: TGCGCCAGCAGTAGACTAGAGTCCTACAATGAGCAGTTCTTC. Translating it yields CASSRLESYNEQFF. The chain links TRBV5-1 to TRBJ2-1; a possible D gene is TRBD2 (6 bases). The CDR3 is 14 amino acids. Germline V gene sequence: CDR1 SGHRS, CDR2 YFSETQ. V lost 5 bases and J lost 1, with 10 bases in between.

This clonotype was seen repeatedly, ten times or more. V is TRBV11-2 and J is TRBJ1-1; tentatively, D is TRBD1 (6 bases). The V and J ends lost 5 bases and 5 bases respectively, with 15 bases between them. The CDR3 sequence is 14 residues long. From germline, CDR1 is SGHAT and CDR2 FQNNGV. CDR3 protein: CASSTDRLGTEAFF. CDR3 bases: TGTGCCAGCAGCACCGACAGGCTGGGAACTGAAGCTTTCTTT.

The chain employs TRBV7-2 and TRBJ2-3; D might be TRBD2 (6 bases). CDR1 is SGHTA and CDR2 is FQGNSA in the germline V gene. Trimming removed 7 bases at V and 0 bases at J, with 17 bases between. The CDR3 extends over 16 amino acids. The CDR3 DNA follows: TGTGCCAGCACTAGGACCGGGGGAGCTAGCACAGATACGCAGTATTTT. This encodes CASTRTGGASTDTQYF.

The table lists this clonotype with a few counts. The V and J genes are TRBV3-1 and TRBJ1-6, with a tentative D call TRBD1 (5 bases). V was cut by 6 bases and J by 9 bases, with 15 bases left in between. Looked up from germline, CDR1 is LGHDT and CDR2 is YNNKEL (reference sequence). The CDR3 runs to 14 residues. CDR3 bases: TGTGCCAGCAGACCCGGGACTCCGGGTTCACCCCTCCACTTT. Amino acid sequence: CASRPGTPGSPLHF.

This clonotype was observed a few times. The CDR3 spells CATSTNRGEGGYTF. The CDR3 DNA sequence: TGTGCCACCAGTACCAACAGGGGGGAAGGTGGCTACACCTTC. The chain has TRBV24-1 and TRBJ1-2, with TRBD1 matching over 8 bases. V lost 6 bases and J lost 7; bases outside the gene matches: 9. Looked up from germline, CDR1 is KGHDR and CDR2 is SFDVKD. The CDR3 contains 14 residues.

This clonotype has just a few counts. CDR3 sequence reads: CASSQDRAVYEQYF. CDR3 bases: TGCGCCAGCAGCCAAGATAGAGCGGTTTACGAGCAGTACTTC. The rearrangement links TRBV4-3 to TRBJ2-7; a possible D gene is TRBD2 (5 bases). Trimming removed 0 bases at V and 4 bases at J, with 10 bases between. Germline CDR1 and CDR2: LGHNA and YSLEER. The CDR3 is 14 residues long.

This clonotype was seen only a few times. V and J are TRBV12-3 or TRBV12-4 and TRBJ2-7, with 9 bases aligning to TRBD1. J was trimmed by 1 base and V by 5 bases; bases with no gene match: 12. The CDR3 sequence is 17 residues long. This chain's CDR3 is CASSRGNAGQGSYEQYF. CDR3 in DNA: TGTGCCAGCAGTCGGGGAAACGCGGGACAGGGATCCTACGAGCAGTACTTC.

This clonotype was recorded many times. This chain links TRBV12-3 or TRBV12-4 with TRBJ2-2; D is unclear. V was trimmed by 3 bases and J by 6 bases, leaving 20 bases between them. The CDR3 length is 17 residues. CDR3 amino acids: CASSLFPATNVAGELFF. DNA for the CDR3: TGTGCCAGCAGTTTGTTCCCGGCCACGAATGTCGCCGGGGAGCTGTTTTTT.

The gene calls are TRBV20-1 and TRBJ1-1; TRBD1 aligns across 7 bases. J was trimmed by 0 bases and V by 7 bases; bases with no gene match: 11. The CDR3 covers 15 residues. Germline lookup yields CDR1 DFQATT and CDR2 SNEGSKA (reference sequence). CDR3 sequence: CSVLPPTGLNTEAFF. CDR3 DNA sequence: TGCAGTGTTCTCCCTCCGACAGGGTTGAACACTGAAGCTTTCTTT.

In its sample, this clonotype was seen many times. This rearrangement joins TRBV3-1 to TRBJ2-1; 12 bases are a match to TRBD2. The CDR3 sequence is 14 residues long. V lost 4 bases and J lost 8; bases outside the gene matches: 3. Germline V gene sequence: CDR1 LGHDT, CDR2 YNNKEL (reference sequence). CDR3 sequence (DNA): TGTGCCAGCAGCCCTAGCGGGGGGGCTTATGAGCAGTTCTTC. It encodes CASSPSGGAYEQFF.

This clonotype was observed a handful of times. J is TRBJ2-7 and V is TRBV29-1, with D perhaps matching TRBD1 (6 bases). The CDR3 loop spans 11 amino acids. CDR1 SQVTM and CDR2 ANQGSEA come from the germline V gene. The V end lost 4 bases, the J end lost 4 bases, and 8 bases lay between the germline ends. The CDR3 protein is CSVGRGYEQYF. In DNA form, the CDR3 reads TGCAGCGTTGGCAGGGGATACGAGCAGTACTTC.

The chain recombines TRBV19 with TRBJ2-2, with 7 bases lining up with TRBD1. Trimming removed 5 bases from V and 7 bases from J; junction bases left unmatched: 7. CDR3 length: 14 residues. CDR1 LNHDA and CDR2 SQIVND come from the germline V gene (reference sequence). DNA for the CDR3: TGTGCCAGTAGTCCGGACAGGTTCGGCGGGGAGCTGTTTTTT. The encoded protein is CASSPDRFGGELFF.

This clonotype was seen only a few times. The CDR3 spells CALNRALEYEQYF. The CDR3 DNA is TGTGCCCTTAACCGGGCCCTAGAGTACGAGCAGTACTTC. The rearrangement links TRBV6-1 to TRBJ2-7; no definite D call. This CDR3 contains 13 residues. V was trimmed by 11 bases and J by 4 bases, leaving 18 bases between them. The germline V gene encodes CDR1 MNHNS and CDR2 SASEGT.

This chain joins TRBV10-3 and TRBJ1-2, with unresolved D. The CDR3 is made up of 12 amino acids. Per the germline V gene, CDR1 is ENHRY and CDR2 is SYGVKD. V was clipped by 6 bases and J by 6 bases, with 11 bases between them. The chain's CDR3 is CAIRSVGDGYTF. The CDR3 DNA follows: TGTGCCATCAGATCCGTTGGCGATGGCTACACCTTC.

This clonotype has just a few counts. The CDR3 bases are TGCAGCGTTGGAGGGGGCGACAGGCGAAGCTCCTACGAGCAGTACTTC. Protein product: CSVGGGDRRSSYEQYF. The rearrangement links TRBV29-1 to TRBJ2-7, with 7 positions matching TRBD1. The V gene's germline CDR1 is SQVTM and CDR2 ANQGSEA. The CDR3 loop spans 16 amino acids. Trimming cost V 4 bases and J 0 bases; bases outside gene matches: 12.

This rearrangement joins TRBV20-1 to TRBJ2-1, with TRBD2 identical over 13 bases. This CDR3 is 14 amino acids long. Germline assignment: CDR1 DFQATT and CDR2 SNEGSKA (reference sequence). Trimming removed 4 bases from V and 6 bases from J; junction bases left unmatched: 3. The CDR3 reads CSAKGTSGTNEQFF. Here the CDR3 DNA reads TGCAGTGCTAAAGGGACTAGCGGGACCAATGAGCAGTTCTTC.

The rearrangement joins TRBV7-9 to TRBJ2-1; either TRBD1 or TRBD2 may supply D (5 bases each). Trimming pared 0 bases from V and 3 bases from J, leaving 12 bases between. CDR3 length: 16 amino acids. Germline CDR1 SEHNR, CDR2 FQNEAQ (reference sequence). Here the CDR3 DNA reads TGTGCCAGCAGCTTAGCGGGGACCAAGATCTACAATGAGCAGTTCTTC. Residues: CASSLAGTKIYNEQFF. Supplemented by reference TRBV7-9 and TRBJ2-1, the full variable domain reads DTGVSQNPRHKITKRGQNVTFRCDPISEHNRLYWYRQTLGQGPEFLTYFQNEAQLEKSRLLSDRFSAERPKGSFSTLEIQRTEQGDSAMYLCASSLAGTKIYNEQFFGPGTRLTVL.

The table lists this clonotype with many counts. CDR3 in DNA: TGTGCCACCAGCAGAGATAGGGCGGCCACCGGGGAGCTGTTTTTT. Its protein is CATSRDRAATGELFF. The rearrangement links TRBV15 to TRBJ2-2; D remains unclear. Trimming stripped 0 bases from V and 4 bases from J, with 9 bases between. The CDR3 is 15 residues long. Germline V gene data show CDR1 as LNHNV and CDR2 as YYDKDF (reference sequence).

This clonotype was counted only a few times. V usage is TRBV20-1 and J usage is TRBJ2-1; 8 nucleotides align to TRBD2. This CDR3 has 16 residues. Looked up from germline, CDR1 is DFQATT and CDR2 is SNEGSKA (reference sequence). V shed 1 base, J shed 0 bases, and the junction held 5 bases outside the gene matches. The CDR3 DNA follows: TGCAGTGCTAGAGTGACTAGCGCGAGCTCCTACAATGAGCAGTTCTTC. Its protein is CSARVTSASSYNEQFF.

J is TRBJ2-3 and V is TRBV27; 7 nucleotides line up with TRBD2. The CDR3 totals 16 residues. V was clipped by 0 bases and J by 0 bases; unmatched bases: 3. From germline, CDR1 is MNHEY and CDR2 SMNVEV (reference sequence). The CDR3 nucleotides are TGTGCCAGCAGTTTATCGGCGGGAGTCAGCACAGATACGCAGTATTTT. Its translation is CASSLSAGVSTDTQYF.

CDR3 nucleotide sequence: TGTGCCAGCAGTTTAGCCGGGATGGGGGGATCTGGCTACACCTTC. Encoded protein: CASSLAGMGGSGYTF. This chain uses TRBV12-3 or TRBV12-4 with TRBJ1-2, with D tentatively TRBD1 (5 bases). The length of the CDR3 is 15 residues. V lost 0 bases, J lost 7 bases, and 15 bases lay in between.

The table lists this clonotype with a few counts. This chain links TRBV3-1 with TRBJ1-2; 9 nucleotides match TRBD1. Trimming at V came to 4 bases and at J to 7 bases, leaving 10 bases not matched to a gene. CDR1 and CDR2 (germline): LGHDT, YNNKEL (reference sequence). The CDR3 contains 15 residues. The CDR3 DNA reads TGTGCCAGCAGCCCCCTATCGGGACAGGGCTTTGGCTACACCTTC. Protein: CASSPLSGQGFGYTF.

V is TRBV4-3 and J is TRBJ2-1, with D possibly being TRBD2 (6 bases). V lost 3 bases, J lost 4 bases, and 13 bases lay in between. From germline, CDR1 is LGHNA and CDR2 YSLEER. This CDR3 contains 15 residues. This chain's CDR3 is CASSQRDVGYNEQFF. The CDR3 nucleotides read TGCGCCAGCAGCCAGCGGGATGTGGGGTACAATGAGCAGTTCTTC.

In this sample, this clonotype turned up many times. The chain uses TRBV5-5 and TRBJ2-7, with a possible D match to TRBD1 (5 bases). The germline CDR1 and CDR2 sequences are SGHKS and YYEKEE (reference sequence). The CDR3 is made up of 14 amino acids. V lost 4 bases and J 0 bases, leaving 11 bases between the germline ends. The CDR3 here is CASSTYRSSYEQYF. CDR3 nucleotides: TGTGCCAGCAGCACCTACAGGAGCTCCTACGAGCAGTACTTC.

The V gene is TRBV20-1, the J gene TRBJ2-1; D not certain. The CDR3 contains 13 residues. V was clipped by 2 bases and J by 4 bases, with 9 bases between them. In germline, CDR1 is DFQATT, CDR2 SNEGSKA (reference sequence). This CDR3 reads CSARLQWYNEQFF. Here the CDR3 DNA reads TGCAGTGCTAGACTACAGTGGTACAATGAGCAGTTCTTC.

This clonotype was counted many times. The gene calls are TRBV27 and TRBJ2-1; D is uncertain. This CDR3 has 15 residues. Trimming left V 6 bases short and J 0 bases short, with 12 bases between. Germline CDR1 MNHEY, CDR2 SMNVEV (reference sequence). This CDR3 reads CASSVFSSSYNEQFF. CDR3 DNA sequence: TGTGCCAGCAGCGTTTTCTCCTCCTCCTACAATGAGCAGTTCTTC.

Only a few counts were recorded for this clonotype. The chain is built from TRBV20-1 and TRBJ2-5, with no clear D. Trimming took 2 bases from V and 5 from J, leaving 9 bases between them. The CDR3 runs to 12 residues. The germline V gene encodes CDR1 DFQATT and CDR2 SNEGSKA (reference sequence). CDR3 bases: TGCAGTGCTAGATTCAGCGCGGAGACCCAGTACTTC. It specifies CSARFSAETQYF.

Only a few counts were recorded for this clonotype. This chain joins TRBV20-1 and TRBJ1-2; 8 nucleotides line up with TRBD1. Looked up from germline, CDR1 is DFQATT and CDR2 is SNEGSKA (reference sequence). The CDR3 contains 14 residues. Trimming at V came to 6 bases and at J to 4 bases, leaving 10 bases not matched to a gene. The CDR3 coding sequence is TGCAGTGCCCCTAGGGCAGGGGGCTCCTATGGCTACACCTTC. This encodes CSAPRAGGSYGYTF.